The T cell receptor (beta chain) described here comes from a study of cytomegalovirus exposure and HLA in healthy donors. Libraries were prepared by immunoSEQ multiplex PCR; TCRdb keeps only in-frame clonotypes and omits some of them. The profile shows over 250,000 clones, 87% of them singletons. Trimming took 7 bases from V and 10 from J; bases not matched to a gene: 18. Germline CDR1 reads SGHDT; CDR2 reads YYEEEE. The CDR3 covers 15 residues. The chain is built from TRBV5-6 and TRBJ2-3; 7 bases align to TRBD2. The sequence was obtained from a woman in her twenties or thirties in good health and CMV-seropositive. The sequenced sample was PBMCs. CDR3 DNA: TGTGCCAGCCGGTGGGCGGGAGCAACAAGGGTGGCGCAGTATTTT. Translating it yields CASRWAGATRVAQYF.